This TCR beta chain came from a study of CD8 T cells in ankylosing spondylitis. Making use of molecular barcodes, quantitative 5'-RACE generated TCR beta libraries. TCRdb reprocessed the 5' RACE reads via MiXCR and lists one record per CDR3 protein. The sample consists of some 150,000 distinct CDR3 sequences, about an eighth of them appearing once. Regarding the study as a whole: Clones linked to disease were reported to show significant enrichment in matched ankylosing spondylitis synovial fluid. Earlier reports found some motif variants in synovial fluid and blood in reactive arthritis.

With respect to this clonotype: The antigen remains unidentified.

V dropped 10 bases and J dropped 6; count of bases not matched to a gene: 24. The CDR3 covers 18 residues. In germline, CDR1 is LGHDT, CDR2 YNNKEL (reference sequence). The receptor comes from a female donor with ankylosing spondylitis or in good health (not recorded which). The specimen sequenced was blood, either unsorted or a sorted T cell fraction (not recorded which). The rearrangement uses TRBV3-1 and TRBJ1-2; 9 nucleotides align to TRBD1. The CDR3 region has the DNA TGTGCCACCTGCCAAGATTGGGTCCGGGACAGGGTAAATCATGGCTACACCTTC. Its protein is CATCQDWVRDRVNHGYTF.